The 5 T cell receptor beta chains below all came from one sample that was sequenced in a study of human T cells and chemical hapten exposure. Time point noted: patch test 1, 2 weeks after DPC sensitization. The treatment here: therapeutic diphenylcyclopropenone sensitization with weekly scalp DPC. A single record per CDR3 protein comes from TCRdb applying MiXCR to the RACE reads. There are 150,000 to 200,000 distinct CDR3 sequences in the sample; around 15% occur only once, and 1.5% to 2% lies in the top ten. The sequences come from whole blood, collected in connection with sensitization to the hapten diphenylcyclopropenone (DPC). All receptors come from a woman under 40 with alopecia areata. Some clones in this sample may be carry-over from other donors' samples.

This chain joins TRBV3-1 and TRBJ2-3; 8 bases are a match to TRBD2. V shed 0 bases and J 3 bases; nucleotides not matched to a gene: 8. Germline V gives CDR1 LGHDT, CDR2 YNNKEL (reference sequence). The CDR3 length is 17 residues. Written as DNA, the CDR3 is TGTGCCAGCAGCCAAGATGACCGGGGGGGCTTAACAGATACGCAGTATTTT. It is translated as CASSQDDRGGLTDTQYF.

The V and J genes are TRBV15 and TRBJ2-3; 9 bases line up with TRBD1. Germline V gene data show CDR1 as LNHNV and CDR2 as YYDKDF (reference sequence). The CDR3 has 16 amino acids. V gave up 1 base and J gave up 7 bases; unmatched junction bases: 9. This CDR3 reads CATSRVGGQGMNTQYF. CDR3 sequence (DNA): TGTGCCACCAGCAGAGTTGGGGGACAGGGTATGAATACGCAGTATTTT.

This clonotype was seen only a few times. The chain joins TRBV6-6 to TRBJ1-2, with D possibly being TRBD1 (5 bases). V gave up 6 bases and J gave up 1 base, with 12 bases separating them. CDR1 MNHNY and CDR2 SVGAGI come from the germline V gene (reference sequence). The CDR3 runs to 14 residues. CDR3 DNA: TGTGCCAGCAGAGAACCAGGGAATAACTATGGCTACACCTTC. This translates into CASREPGNNYGYTF.

This clonotype was observed a few times. V usage is TRBV7-2 and J usage is TRBJ1-5, with TRBD1 matching over 9 bases. This CDR3 spans 15 amino acids. The germline CDR1 and CDR2 sequences are SGHTA and FQGNSA. Unmatched junction bases numbered 8, after V lost 5 bases and J lost 6 bases. The CDR3 DNA sequence: TGTGCCAGCAGCCAAGGACAGGGGTTGAGTCAGCCCCAGCATTTT. Its translation: CASSQGQGLSQPQHF.

In regard to this clonotype: A much larger clone is a single base away; this may be a read error. The CDR3 spells CASSDRDRGPFGYTF. CDR3 nucleotide sequence: TGTGCCAGCAGCGACAGGGACAGGGGTCCCTTTGGCTACACCTTC. The chain links TRBV6-2 or TRBV6-3 to TRBJ1-2; 10 bases are shared with TRBD1. CDR1 is MNHEY and CDR2 is SVGEGT in the germline V gene. Trimming at V came to 6 bases and at J to 7 bases, leaving 11 bases not matched to a gene. The CDR3 consists of 15 residues.